The source of this TCR beta chain is a study of cytomegalovirus exposure and HLA in healthy donors. Looking at the study overall: Samples from HLA-typed donors yielded 85 million to 95 million unique TCRs in an early data release.

Findings and limits, study-wide: Reports indicate that TCR beta sequences accurately predicted the HLA-A and HLA-B alleles of most subjects. In vitro confirmation showed a few CMV-associated chains to be CMV antigen specific.

It was with 60 Vbeta and 13 Jbeta primers that the PCR ran. Data came from immunoSEQ multiplex PCR; TCRdb stores just in-frame clones and leaves some out. The sample holds fewer than 120,000 clones, about four fifths seen once. CDR3 size: 16 residues. The V segment lost 3 bases and the J segment 2 bases; nucleotides outside the gene matches: 5. The germline V gene has CDR1 SGDLS and CDR2 YYNGEE. As for this clone: Antigen: not known.

This TCR came from an older woman in good health and CMV-seropositive. The rearrangement uses TRBV9 and TRBJ1-3; 10 bases line up with TRBD1. Sequencing used PBMCs. The CDR3 nucleotides read TGTGCCAGCAGCGGCAGACAGGGGGCGCCTGGAAACACCATATATTTT. Protein: CASSGRQGAPGNTIYF.